These 30 T cell receptor beta chains came from one sample sequenced in a study of T cells in Graves' hyperthyroidism and ophthalmopathy. The source material, RNA transcripts, was used to amplify TCR beta CDR3 regions. The HTBI set primed first-round TCR CDR3 RT-PCR. TCRdb redid the calling of the multiplex PCR reads with MiXCR, one entry per CDR3 protein. Of around 340,000 distinct CDR3 sequences in the sample, roughly 13% were seen once. Sequences were obtained from blood. Every receptor here comes from a woman younger than 45 with Graves' hyperthyroidism.

This clonotype turned up a few times. The V gene is TRBV12-3 or TRBV12-4, the J gene TRBJ1-3; TRBD1 might be the D (5 bases). Trimming left V 0 bases short and J 2 bases short, with 14 bases between. CDR3 length equals 17 residues. CDR3 nucleotide sequence: TGTGCCAGCAGTTTAGCGGGTTTTCAGGGAGCTGGAAACACCATATATTTT. Protein product: CASSLAGFQGAGNTIYF.

The J gene is TRBJ2-3, the V gene TRBV20-1, with 7 bases that match TRBD1. The ends lost 7 bases at V and 0 bases at J; junction bases unmatched: 10. The CDR3 has 15 residues. Germline loops: CDR1 DFQATT, CDR2 SNEGSKA (reference sequence). CDR3 region: CSVVGGTASTDTQYF. CDR3 sequence (DNA): TGCAGTGTAGTAGGTGGGACAGCTAGCACAGATACGCAGTATTTT.

V and J are TRBV30 and TRBJ2-3, with D perhaps matching TRBD2 (6 bases). CDR1 and CDR2 (germline): GTSNPN, SVGIG (reference sequence). This CDR3 has 12 amino acids. Trimming took 4 bases from V and 7 from J, leaving 12 bases between them. The CDR3 is CAWTVAGNTQYF. CDR3 DNA: TGTGCCTGGACTGTGGCGGGGAATACGCAGTATTTT.

Only a few counts were recorded for this clonotype. The chain is built from TRBV19 and TRBJ2-2, with a tentative D call TRBD2 (6 bases). Trimming took off 3 bases at V and 1 base at J, with 12 bases between the two ends. Germline lookup yields CDR1 LNHDA and CDR2 SQIVND (reference sequence). The CDR3 consists of 16 residues. Written as DNA, the CDR3 is TGTGCCAGTAGTATGACCGGGAGTGGGAACACCGGGGAGCTGTTTTTT. Its protein is CASSMTGSGNTGELFF. The variable domain in full, completed from reference TRBV19 and TRBJ2-2, reads DGGITQSPKYLFRKEGQNVTLSCEQNLNHDAMYWYRQDPGQGLRLIYYSQIVNDFQKGDIAEGYSVSREKKESFPLTVTSAQKNPTAFYLCASSMTGSGNTGELFFGEGSRLTVL.

This clonotype was found many times. The V call is TRBV9, the J call TRBJ2-6; D uncertain. The CDR3 length is 16 residues. Trimming removed 3 bases from V and 4 bases from J, with 14 bases in between. Germline V CDR1 and CDR2: SGDLS, YYNGEE. The CDR3 region has the DNA TGTGCCAGCAGCGACACAGTGGACGAGGGGGCCAACGTCCTGACTTTC. Translation: CASSDTVDEGANVLTF. The variable domain in full, with the rest retrieved from reference TRBV9 and TRBJ2-6, is DSGVTQTPKHLITATGQRVTLRCSPRSGDLSVYWYQQSLDQGLQFLIQYYNGEERAKGNILERFSAQQFPDLHSELNLSSLELGDSALYFCASSDTVDEGANVLTFGAGSRLTVL.

This clonotype was seen a handful of times. The chain links TRBV19 to TRBJ2-1; D unresolved. The CDR3 runs 15 residues. Trimming left V 1 base short and J 7 bases short, with 14 bases between. CDR1 and CDR2 from the germline V gene are LNHDA and SQIVND (reference sequence). CDR3 in amino acids: CASSIAGPHTNEQFF. CDR3 nucleotides: TGTGCCAGTAGTATAGCGGGCCCACATACGAATGAGCAGTTCTTC.

This clonotype was counted many times. The chain employs TRBV7-2 and TRBJ2-7; 11 nucleotides match TRBD1. Germline CDR1 reads SGHTA; CDR2 reads FQGNSA. CDR3 size: 13 residues. J lost 9 bases, V lost 5 bases, and 6 bases had no gene match. The CDR3 is CASSPDRGQGQYF. The CDR3 DNA reads as TGTGCCAGCAGCCCGGACAGGGGGCAGGGGCAGTACTTC. The variable domain in full, completed from reference TRBV7-2 and TRBJ2-7, reads GAGVSQSPSNKVTEKGKDVELRCDPISGHTALYWYRQSLGQGLEFLIYFQGNSAPDKSGLPSDRFSAERTGGSVSTLTIQRTQQEDSAVYLCASSPDRGQGQYFGPGTRLTVT.

This clonotype was observed at least ten times. The gene calls are TRBV29-1 and TRBJ1-2; D may be TRBD1 (6 bases). The germline V gene encodes CDR1 SQVTM and CDR2 ANQGSEA. Trimming took 0 bases from V and 4 from J, leaving 15 bases between them. The CDR3 sequence is 15 residues long. The CDR3 loop reads CSVEDQDSEGYGYTF. The CDR3, as DNA: TGCAGCGTTGAAGATCAGGACAGCGAGGGCTATGGCTACACCTTC.

This clonotype occurred once. The chain recombines TRBV5-4 with TRBJ1-2, with D hard to call. Germline assignment: CDR1 SGHNT and CDR2 YYREEE (reference sequence). Trimming removed 2 bases from V and 1 base from J, with 9 bases in between. This CDR3 spans 14 amino acids. The CDR3 protein is CASSLHGGNYGYTF. DNA for the CDR3: TGTGCCAGCAGCTTACACGGAGGTAACTATGGCTACACCTTC.

The CDR3 loop reads CAWSGGLSYEQYF. The CDR3 DNA follows: TGTGCCTGGAGTGGGGGACTCTCCTACGAGCAGTACTTC. This rearrangement joins TRBV30 to TRBJ2-7; a weak D match, TRBD2 (6 bases). V was clipped by 1 base and J by 0 bases, with 7 bases between them. This CDR3 region has 13 residues. The germline CDR1 and CDR2 sequences are GTSNPN and SVGIG (reference sequence).

A note on this clonotype: Since no conserved phenylalanine or tryptophan closes the CDR3, a read error is the likely cause. The gene calls are TRBV20-1 and TRBJ2-1, with D perhaps matching TRBD1 (5 bases). CDR3 length: 18 amino acids. The V and J ends lost 0 bases and 0 bases respectively, with 18 bases between them. Germline V gives CDR1 DFQATT, CDR2 SNEGSKA (reference sequence). CDR3 nucleotide sequence: TGCAGTGCTAGAGAAAAGTTGGACACTCAATTCTCCTACAATGAGCAGTTCTGC. Its protein product is CSAREKLDTQFSYNEQFC.

The sample holds many counts of this clonotype. The chain is built from TRBV28 and TRBJ1-1; D remains unclear. In germline, CDR1 is MDHEN, CDR2 SYDVKM. This CDR3 comprises 13 residues. Trimming left V 6 bases short and J 1 base short, with 9 bases between. The CDR3 DNA reads as TGTGCCAGCAGCCCCCCCCCGAACACTGAAGCTTTCTTT. Its translation: CASSPPPNTEAFF.

The sample holds many counts of this clonotype. This chain joins TRBV6-1 and TRBJ2-3, with D possibly TRBD2 on 6 matching bases. The CDR3 loop spans 15 amino acids. Trimming removed 4 bases from V and 4 bases from J, with 15 bases in between. In germline, CDR1 is MNHNS, CDR2 SASEGT. The CDR3 is CASSVPGVLPDTQYF. The CDR3 DNA is TGTGCCAGCAGTGTACCGGGAGTATTGCCAGATACGCAGTATTTT.

The V gene is TRBV28, the J gene TRBJ2-3; D could derive from TRBD1 or TRBD2 (5 bases each). Per germline, CDR1 MDHEN and CDR2 SYDVKM. The CDR3 covers 13 residues. Deletions cut 5 bases from V and 5 bases from J, with 11 bases between. Here the CDR3 DNA reads TGTGCCAGCAGTCCAGGGACCGGAGATACGCAGTATTTT. This sequence encodes CASSPGTGDTQYF.

This clonotype has a count of ten or more. The chain uses TRBV5-4 and TRBJ2-7, with 7 nucleotides matching TRBD2. There are 13 residues in the CDR3. The J segment lost 5 bases and the V segment lost 0 bases, leaving 2 bases of the junction unmatched. Germline V gives CDR1 SGHNT, CDR2 YYREEE (reference sequence). The CDR3 here is CASSLESGNEQYF. CDR3 nucleotide sequence: TGTGCCAGCAGCTTGGAGAGCGGGAACGAGCAGTACTTC.

This clonotype appeared once. This may be a read error: a much more frequent sequence differs by one nucleotide. For the CDR3, the DNA is TGTGCCAGCGGCTTAGATTGGGATACGCAGTATTTT. Residues: CASGLDWDTQYF. The chain couples TRBV7-2 to TRBJ2-3, with unresolved D. The CDR3 runs 12 residues. The V gene's germline CDR1 is SGHTA and CDR2 FQGNSA. Together with reference TRBV7-2 and TRBJ2-3, the CDR3 gives the full variable domain: GAGVSQSPSNKVTEKGKDVELRCDPISGHTALYWYRQSLGQGLEFLIYFQGNSAPDKSGLPSDRFSAERTGGSVSTLTIQRTQQEDSAVYLCASGLDWDTQYFGPGTRLTVL.

There are many counts of this clonotype. This chain joins TRBV9 and TRBJ1-2, with D possibly TRBD1 on 6 matching bases. Trimming left V 4 bases short and J 5 bases short, with 18 bases between. From germline, CDR1 is SGDLS and CDR2 YYNGEE. The CDR3 has 15 residues. The CDR3 spells CASSPNPGTTYGYTF. Here the CDR3 DNA reads TGTGCCAGCAGCCCAAACCCTGGGACAACGTATGGCTACACCTTC.

This clonotype has at least ten counts. This chain links TRBV28 with TRBJ2-1; D is undetermined. The CDR3 covers 12 residues. The germline CDR1 and CDR2 sequences are MDHEN and SYDVKM. The ends were cut back, 9 bases at V and 8 bases at J, with 14 bases in the middle. CDR3 sequence reads: CARHRLVDEQFF. Here the CDR3 DNA reads TGTGCCAGACATAGGTTGGTAGATGAGCAGTTCTTC.

The CDR3 loop is CASSQDISQPQHF. The CDR3 nucleotides read TGCGCCAGCAGCCAAGATATTAGTCAGCCCCAGCATTTT. This chain connects TRBV4-3 to TRBJ1-5; no reliable D call. The V and J ends lost 0 bases and 6 bases respectively, with 6 bases between them. This CDR3 is built from 13 residues. The germline CDR1 and CDR2 sequences are LGHNA and YSLEER.

The chain uses TRBV6-2 or TRBV6-3 and TRBJ2-1; possibly TRBD2 for D (5 bases). CDR3 length: 16 residues. Deletions cut 3 bases from V and 3 bases from J, with 15 bases between. From germline, CDR1 is MNHEY and CDR2 SVGEGT. For the CDR3, the DNA is TGTGCCAGCAGTTATTTCCCTCGAGGGAGCTACAATGAGCAGTTCTTC. It encodes CASSYFPRGSYNEQFF.

V and J are TRBV30 and TRBJ1-5; TRBD1 matches 7 bases. Germline CDR1 is GTSNPN and CDR2 is SVGIG (reference sequence). The CDR3 runs to 13 residues. V lost 5 bases to trimming and J lost 1 base; unmatched junction nucleotides: 2. The CDR3 region is CAWAQGSNQPQHF. The CDR3 nucleotides are TGTGCCTGGGCACAGGGGAGCAATCAGCCCCAGCATTTT.

This clonotype was seen ten or more times. V usage is TRBV15 and J usage is TRBJ1-2, with D perhaps matching TRBD1 (5 bases). Germline V gives CDR1 LNHNV, CDR2 YYDKDF (reference sequence). The CDR3 is made up of 14 amino acids. V dropped 1 base and J dropped 6 bases, with 12 bases sitting between them. The DNA for the CDR3 is TGTGCCACCAGCAGAGGAGAGGGGCCCCATGGCTACACCTTC. Amino acid sequence: CATSRGEGPHGYTF.

The V and J genes are TRBV5-6 and TRBJ1-1; no clear D. The germline V gene has CDR1 SGHDT and CDR2 YYEEEE. With 3 bases removed from V and 1 base from J, the gap between germline ends came to 7 bases. This CDR3 comprises 13 residues. In nucleotides, the CDR3 is TGTGCCAGCAGCTGGGCCTCGAACACTGAAGCTTTCTTT. Translated, it gives CASSWASNTEAFF.

In nucleotides, the CDR3 is TGTGCCAGCAGTGAGGTGGGGCAGGGGCCTTACACTGAAGCTTTCTTT. It specifies CASSEVGQGPYTEAFF. The rearrangement links TRBV6-1 to TRBJ1-1, with D possibly being TRBD1 (6 bases). Trimming stripped 3 bases from V and 3 bases from J, with 17 bases between. The CDR3 consists of 16 residues. Germline V gene lookup returns CDR1 MNHNS and CDR2 SASEGT.

As to this clonotype: A much larger clone lies a single base off, so this may be a read error. CDR3 bases: TGTGCCAGCAACAGGACCGGGACAGGCAATTCACCCCTCCACTTT. It yields the protein CASNRTGTGNSPLHF. The chain links TRBV28 to TRBJ1-6; 8 bases map to TRBD1. With 7 bases clipped from V and 7 bases from J, the junction kept 9 bases outside the gene matches. CDR3 size: 15 residues. The germline CDR1 and CDR2 sequences are MDHEN and SYDVKM.

The V and J genes are TRBV20-1 and TRBJ2-3; D not certain. Per germline, CDR1 DFQATT and CDR2 SNEGSKA (reference sequence). There are 10 residues in the CDR3. Trimming took off 7 bases at V and 6 bases at J, with 8 bases between the two ends. The CDR3 DNA is TGCAGTGGTTTTGGTGATACGCAGTATTTT. It specifies CSGFGDTQYF.

This clonotype was seen repeatedly, ten times or more. The chain uses TRBV6-1 and TRBJ2-2, with D uncertain. Germline lookup yields CDR1 MNHNS and CDR2 SASEGT. V lost 7 bases, J lost 5 bases, and 8 bases lay in between. This CDR3 region has 12 residues. In nucleotides, the CDR3 is TGTGCCAGCACTCCCGGAACCGGGGAGCTGTTTTTT. Translating gives CASTPGTGELFF.

The chain carries TRBV10-3 and TRBJ2-3, with 7 bases matching TRBD1. The J call may be in error: the DNA end matches TRBJ1-5 better. This CDR3 region has 14 residues. CDR1 and CDR2 from the germline V gene are ENHRY and SYGVKD. For the CDR3, the DNA is TGTGCCATCAGCGGGACTAGCGGGACAGATACGCAGCATTTT. It is translated as CAISGTSGTDTQHF.

This sequence joins TRBV11-2 and TRBJ2-5; a weak D match, TRBD2 (6 bases). The V end was cut by 6 bases, the J end by 1 base, with 12 bases between. CDR3 length: 14 amino acids. Germline CDR1 SGHAT, CDR2 FQNNGV. CDR3 DNA sequence: TGTGCCAGCAGAGGAGGGCAGCCCCAAGAGACCCAGTACTTC. It specifies CASRGGQPQETQYF.

J is TRBJ1-1 and V is TRBV2; 7 bases agree with TRBD1. Germline values: CDR1 SNHLY, CDR2 FYNNEI. V dropped 3 bases and J dropped 1; count of bases not matched to a gene: 8. The CDR3 sequence is 16 residues long. The CDR3, as DNA: TGTGCCAGCAGTGAGTCGGGCAACAGGGGGAACACTGAAGCTTTCTTT. Its protein product is CASSESGNRGNTEAFF.